This entry concerns a single T cell receptor beta chain. Antigen unknown. This same CDR3 is encoded by further DNA sequences in the sample. Donors likely had unrecorded immune exposures despite being nominally healthy when sampled. Primers: 60 Vbeta forward and 13 Jbeta reverse. Assay: immunoSEQ multiplex PCR; the TCRdb copy retains only in-frame clones and omits some. The sample consists of over 150,000 clones, about 80% of them appearing once. These data belong to a study of cytomegalovirus exposure and HLA in healthy donors. Overall study results and limits: Analyzed later, association rates of TCRs varied across HLA loci, with DRB1 most and HLA-C fewest. An analysis that was carried out later associated 15,000 to 20,000 TCR beta sequences with HLA alleles at 0.05 false discovery rate. Specific recognition of CMV antigens was confirmed in vitro for three chains (all CMV-associated).

The specimen was PBMCs. The receptor was derived from a middle-aged woman in good health and CMV-seronegative.

CDR3 bases: TGTGCCAGCAGTGAGGAATGGTCAGGTTACCAGCCCCAGCATTTT. Amino acid sequence: CASSEEWSGYQPQHF. The J gene is TRBJ1-5, the V gene TRBV6-1; no firm D call. CDR3 length: 15 residues. Germline loops: CDR1 MNHNS, CDR2 SASEGT. Trimming removed 3 bases at V and 7 bases at J, with 16 bases between.